Included here is one T cell receptor (beta chain) sequence, with context. Everyone who took part was 18 to 89 years old, and they came from over 20 US areas. Cohort placement rested on clinical history that participants reported themselves. Cohort 3 donors counted as recovered after two negative PCRs, clearance, or resolved symptoms. The data are from a study of blood T cell repertoires in COVID-19. Study in general: The cDNA or gDNA used as material had been derived from T cells, B-cell-depleted T cells, or PBMCs.

This CDR3 spans 18 amino acids. The trim removed 1 base at V and 2 bases at J, leaving 10 bases unmatched. Germline CDR1 is SGHAT and CDR2 is FQNNGV. The method was immunoSEQ multiplex PCR; TCRdb's version includes in-frame clones alone and lacks a portion of them. The sample includes hundreds of thousands of clones, 88% of them seen just once. The sequenced sample was PBMCs or T cells enriched from blood (not recorded which). This TCR was recovered from a woman between 50 and 59 years old who had recovered from COVID-19. This chain joins TRBV11-2 and TRBJ2-3; TRBD2 matches at 9 bases. The CDR3 spells CASSLGMGSGRITDTQYF. The CDR3 nucleotides are TGTGCCAGCAGCTTAGGGATGGGTAGCGGGAGAATCACAGATACGCAGTATTTT.